The 32 T cell receptor beta chains below come from one sample, sequenced in a study of CD8+ T cells in alopecia areata. As the sequencing template, cDNA was produced by extracting RNA and reverse transcribing it. Here immunoSEQ multiplex PCR was the method, and the copy in TCRdb shows in-frame clones only, minus some. The sample has over 110,000 clones, 40% to 55% seen once; the top ten hold over 0.75%. The sample was CD4+ T cells sorted from blood, taken at week 0. All receptors come from a human donor with alopecia areata.

J is TRBJ1-2 and V is TRBV5-6; 7 bases agree with TRBD1. The germline gives CDR1 SGHDT, CDR2 YYEEEE. With V trimmed by 3 bases and J by 4 bases, 6 bases remained unmatched. The CDR3 is 14 amino acids. DNA of the CDR3: TGTGCCAGCAGCTCCTTAGACAGGGCCTATGGCTACACCTTC. Translating gives CASSSLDRAYGYTF.

The chain joins TRBV5-1 to TRBJ1-2; possible D gene TRBD1, 6 bases. V lost 7 bases, J lost 5 bases, and 18 bases lay in between. The CDR3 has 14 amino acids. Looked up from germline, CDR1 is SGHRS and CDR2 is YFSETQ. The CDR3 here is CASALIPGEYGYTF. For the CDR3, the DNA is TGCGCCAGCGCCCTAATCCCAGGGGAGTATGGCTACACCTTC.

The chain carries TRBV7-2 and TRBJ1-5; unclear D gene. The CDR3 has 15 amino acids. Germline V gene sequence: CDR1 SGHTA, CDR2 FQGNSA. V gave up 2 bases and J gave up 9 bases, with 17 bases separating them. The CDR3 bases are TGTGCCAGCAGCTTAACACACGGACCGGTGGCGCCCCAGCATTTT. It is translated as CASSLTHGPVAPQHF.

V gene TRBV15 combines with J gene TRBJ2-5; no reliable D call. V dropped 0 bases and J dropped 3 bases, with 5 bases sitting between them. This CDR3 has 13 residues. Germline V gene sequence: CDR1 LNHNV, CDR2 YYDKDF (reference sequence). CDR3 nucleotide sequence: TGTGCCACCAGCAGAGATTTGGAAGAGACCCAGTACTTC. It encodes CATSRDLEETQYF.

The rearrangement uses TRBV5-1 and TRBJ2-5; D assignment may be TRBD1 or TRBD2 (6 bases each). Trimming left V 6 bases short and J 2 bases short, with 14 bases between. CDR1 and CDR2 from the germline V gene are SGHRS and YFSETQ. This CDR3 comprises 14 residues. CDR3 sequence reads: CASTPQGRQETQYF. In DNA form, the CDR3 reads TGCGCCAGCACTCCCCAGGGGAGGCAAGAGACCCAGTACTTC. The full variable domain, in which reference TRBV5-1 and TRBJ2-5 provide the parts outside the CDR3, is KAGVTQTPRYLIKTRGQQVTLSCSPISGHRSVSWYQQTPGQGLQFLFEYFSETQRNKGNFPGRFSGRQFSNSRSEMNVSTLELGDSALYLCASTPQGRQETQYFGPGTRLLVL.

The chain has TRBV7-2 and TRBJ1-1; D possibly corresponds to TRBD1 (5 bases). Germline loops: CDR1 SGHTA, CDR2 FQGNSA. This CDR3 is 15 amino acids long. The V end was cut by 2 bases, the J end by 1 base, with 11 bases between. CDR3 loop: CASSLLRGRNTEAFF. CDR3 DNA: TGTGCCAGCAGCTTATTGCGGGGACGGAACACTGAAGCTTTCTTT.

The rearrangement joins TRBV4-1 to TRBJ1-5; maybe TRBD1 (5 bases). The CDR3 covers 15 residues. CDR1 and CDR2 (germline): MGHRA, YSYEKL. Trimming shortened V by 0 bases and J by 6 bases, and 12 bases separated the two germline ends. The CDR3 nucleotides read TGCGCCAGCAGCCAAGACAGGGAGAAGGTTCAGCCCCAGCATTTT. This sequence encodes CASSQDREKVQPQHF.

The rearrangement links TRBV7-9 to TRBJ2-7, with 12 bases that match TRBD1. J was trimmed by 0 bases and V by 6 bases; bases with no gene match: 3. The CDR3 covers 15 residues. Germline V CDR1 and CDR2: SEHNR, FQNEAQ (reference sequence). Here the CDR3 reads CASRRDRGPSYEQYF. The CDR3 DNA sequence: TGTGCCAGCAGACGGGACAGGGGGCCCTCCTACGAGCAGTACTTC.

The chain couples TRBV29-1 to TRBJ2-1, with 9 positions matching TRBD2. Germline values: CDR1 SQVTM, CDR2 ANQGSEA. There are 15 residues in the CDR3. V dropped 7 bases and J dropped 7; count of bases not matched to a gene: 14. CDR3 in amino acids: CSALAGAGRGNEQFF. As DNA, the CDR3 is TGCAGCGCTTTAGCGGGAGCCGGGCGGGGGAATGAGCAGTTCTTC.

The chain combines TRBV6-4 with TRBJ1-2, with 7 bases fitting TRBD1. J gave up 4 bases and V 4 bases, and 15 bases lay outside the gene matches. Germline-derived CDR1 and CDR2 are MRHNA and SNTAGT. CDR3 size: 17 residues. The DNA of the CDR3 is TGTGCCAGCAGTGGCGCAGATCCAGACAGGGCAAGCTATGGCTACACCTTC. Translation: CASSGADPDRASYGYTF.

V usage is TRBV29-1 and J usage is TRBJ2-1, with D possibly matching TRBD1 (6 bases). V shed 4 bases and J shed 2 bases, with 12 bases lying between them. This CDR3 is built from 14 residues. Germline V gene sequence: CDR1 SQVTM, CDR2 ANQGSEA. CDR3 in amino acids: CSVGRTAAYNEQFF. For the CDR3, the DNA is TGCAGCGTTGGGCGGACAGCGGCCTACAATGAGCAGTTCTTC.

The chain joins TRBV29-1 to TRBJ2-7; perhaps TRBD1 as D (6 bases). Trimming left V 4 bases short and J 0 bases short, with 13 bases between. This CDR3 has 14 amino acids. The germline CDR1 and CDR2 sequences are SQVTM and ANQGSEA. CDR3 residues: CSVALQGSSYEQYF. The CDR3 region has the DNA TGCAGCGTTGCTCTGCAGGGGAGCTCCTACGAGCAGTACTTC.

This chain connects TRBV7-6 to TRBJ2-7, with a weak D call TRBD2 (6 bases). The germline V gene encodes CDR1 SGHVS and CDR2 FNYEAQ. The CDR3 totals 14 residues. The V and J ends lost 3 bases and 4 bases respectively, with 13 bases between them. CDR3 protein: CASSLSAGTYEQYF. The CDR3 coding sequence is TGTGCCAGCAGCTTGTCCGCGGGAACTTACGAGCAGTACTTC.

This clone was counted between two and nine times. The J gene is TRBJ2-3, the V gene TRBV4-3; 9 nucleotides agree with TRBD2. The CDR3 is 19 amino acids. The V segment lost 1 base and the J segment 5 bases; nucleotides outside the gene matches: 16. Germline loops: CDR1 LGHNA, CDR2 YSLEER. This chain's CDR3 is CASSQVYLREREVEDTQYF. CDR3 coding DNA: TGCGCCAGCAGCCAAGTGTACCTGAGGGAGCGGGAGGTGGAAGATACGCAGTATTTT.

V gene TRBV5-1 combines with J gene TRBJ2-5; D is tentatively TRBD1 or TRBD2 (5 bases each). In germline, CDR1 is SGHRS, CDR2 YFSETQ. The V and J ends lost 0 bases and 2 bases respectively, with 17 bases between them. The CDR3 extends over 17 amino acids. The CDR3 region is CASSLGLRGAGQETQYF. The CDR3 bases are TGCGCCAGCAGCTTGGGGCTGAGGGGCGCAGGACAAGAGACCCAGTACTTC.

Only one count was recorded for this clone. The chain joins TRBV25-1 to TRBJ2-5; D uncertain. Per the germline V gene, CDR1 is MGHDK and CDR2 is SYGVNS. Trimming cost V 4 bases and J 5 bases, with 8 bases left between them. The CDR3 is made up of 12 amino acids. The CDR3, as DNA: TGTGCCAGCAGTGCCACCGGGGAGACCCAGTACTTC. As protein: CASSATGETQYF.

The chain has TRBV14 and TRBJ2-7; weak D call: TRBD2 (7 bases). The CDR3 totals 14 residues. Trimming stripped 4 bases from V and 5 bases from J, with 15 bases between. Germline V gene lookup returns CDR1 SGHDN and CDR2 FVKESK. The CDR3 sequence is CASSRDGGRNEQYF. CDR3 nucleotide sequence: TGTGCCAGCAGCCGGGACGGGGGGCGCAACGAGCAGTACTTC.

This clone was counted a single time. The V and J genes are TRBV4-2 and TRBJ2-5; D gene unclear. The germline V gene encodes CDR1 LGHNA and CDR2 YNFKEQ. The V gene lost 1 base and the J gene lost 6 bases, with 3 bases spanning the gap. This CDR3 spans 11 amino acids. In nucleotides, the CDR3 is TGTGCCAGCAGCCAAGGAAAGACCCAGTACTTC. Encoded protein: CASSQGKTQYF.

The genes are TRBV14 and TRBJ2-1, with TRBD2 matching over 10 bases. This CDR3 is built from 17 residues. V was clipped by 3 bases and J by 7 bases; unmatched bases: 12. Germline V lookup: CDR1 SGHDN, CDR2 FVKESK. The CDR3 region is CASSHREGLALWNEQFF. CDR3 bases: TGTGCCAGCAGCCATCGCGAGGGACTAGCGCTGTGGAATGAGCAGTTCTTC.

This rearrangement joins TRBV30 to TRBJ1-2, with TRBD1 matching over 7 bases. Germline values: CDR1 GTSNPN, CDR2 SVGIG (reference sequence). Trimming cost V 4 bases and J 0 bases; bases outside gene matches: 5. The CDR3 is made up of 14 amino acids. For the CDR3, the DNA is TGTGCCTGGACCGGACAGGCAGCTAACTATGGCTACACCTTC. It specifies CAWTGQAANYGYTF.

This clone was seen a handful of times. The genes are TRBV19 and TRBJ1-1; no definite D call. This CDR3 has 13 amino acids. Between the trimmed V and J ends, which lost 5 bases and 5 bases, there was a span of 12 bases. Germline CDR1 LNHDA, CDR2 SQIVND (reference sequence). The CDR3 loop is CASSGGSVTEAFF. CDR3 coding DNA: TGTGCCAGTAGTGGCGGCTCCGTTACTGAAGCTTTCTTT.

This clone was counted a few times. The genes are TRBV6-5 and TRBJ2-3; the D call may be TRBD1 or TRBD2 (5 bases each). The CDR3 totals 15 residues. Germline V CDR1 and CDR2: MNHEY, SVGAGI. V lost 2 bases and J lost 2, with 11 bases in between. CDR3: CASSYGTRDTDTQYF. The CDR3 bases are TGTGCCAGCAGTTACGGGACGAGGGACACAGATACGCAGTATTTT.

V usage is TRBV6-5 and J usage is TRBJ1-2; D remains unclear. Germline lookup yields CDR1 MNHEY and CDR2 SVGAGI. The ends were cut back, 0 bases at V and 0 bases at J, with 11 bases in the middle. The CDR3 loop spans 16 amino acids. The CDR3 DNA is TGTGCCAGCAGTTACTCTATTTCGGTAACTAACTATGGCTACACCTTC. Amino acid sequence: CASSYSISVTNYGYTF.

This chain links TRBV5-4 with TRBJ1-1, with TRBD1 as a possible D gene (5 bases). The CDR3 is made up of 15 amino acids. The germline gives CDR1 SGHNT, CDR2 YYREEE (reference sequence). The germline V and J ends were trimmed by 4 bases and 4 bases, with 17 bases remaining between them. CDR3 sequence: CASSRRRDGGTEAFF. CDR3 nucleotide sequence: TGTGCCAGCAGCCGACGAAGGGACGGTGGCACTGAAGCTTTCTTT.

J is TRBJ1-2 and V is TRBV11-2; no clear D. CDR3 size: 14 residues. V was trimmed by 5 bases and J by 4 bases, leaving 14 bases between them. Germline loops: CDR1 SGHAT, CDR2 FQNNGV. In DNA, the CDR3 is TGTGCCAGCAGCCCGTCCGAGAGCGGCTATGGCTACACCTTC. Translating it yields CASSPSESGYGYTF.

To note about this clone: Just one base apart from a much larger clone, this may be a read error. The chain carries TRBV7-3 and TRBJ2-7; 9 bases agree with TRBD2. Germline V gene data show CDR1 as SGHTA and CDR2 as FQGTGA. V lost 7 bases and J lost 2; bases outside the gene matches: 6. The CDR3 has 14 residues. The CDR3 DNA sequence: TGTGCCAGCATCCTAGCGGGGATGGCCTACGAGCAGTACTTC. Encoded protein: CASILAGMAYEQYF.

Written as DNA, the CDR3 is TGCGCCAGCAGCCTTACGGACAGGCCAGGCTACACCTTC. Translated, it gives CASSLTDRPGYTF. The chain employs TRBV4-1 and TRBJ1-2; 7 bases fit TRBD1. The ends lost 4 bases at V and 8 bases at J; junction bases unmatched: 7. The CDR3 has 13 amino acids. Germline CDR1 is MGHRA and CDR2 is YSYEKL.

This clone has only a few counts. The CDR3 loop is CASNYAGSTDTQYF. The CDR3, as DNA: TGTGCCAGCAATTACGCGGGAAGCACAGATACGCAGTATTTT. The genes are TRBV2 and TRBJ2-3, with D tentatively TRBD2 (6 bases). Germline lookup yields CDR1 SNHLY and CDR2 FYNNEI. V was shortened by 7 bases and J by 0 bases, with 11 bases between the two germline ends. The CDR3 length is 14 residues.

This chain uses TRBV6-5 with TRBJ2-3; D unresolved. The CDR3 covers 14 residues. V was clipped by 6 bases and J by 5 bases, with 15 bases between them. Germline V CDR1 and CDR2: MNHEY, SVGAGI. The CDR3 DNA follows: TGTGCCAGCAGCCGAGGACCCGTCCAAGATACGCAGTATTTT. Protein sequence: CASSRGPVQDTQYF.

The DNA of the CDR3 is TGCGCCAGCAGCCGGACAGGGCTAGAACAGCCCCAGCATTTT. Encoded protein: CASSRTGLEQPQHF. This chain joins TRBV4-1 and TRBJ1-5, with 8 nucleotides matching TRBD1. V trimming: 4 bases; J trimming: 7 bases; junction bases outside the gene matches: 6. This CDR3 is built from 14 residues. Germline V gene lookup returns CDR1 MGHRA and CDR2 YSYEKL.

This clone showed up just once. Mismatch with germline at one junction end may stem from a read error. The chain is built from TRBV4-3 and TRBJ2-7, with D unresolved. The germline gives CDR1 LGHNA, CDR2 YSLEER. The CDR3 spans 13 residues. For the CDR3, the DNA is TGCGCCAGCAGCAAAGACCCCCAATACGAGCAGTACTTC. Protein product: CASSKDPQYEQYF.

V and J are TRBV13 and TRBJ2-7; 7 bases align to TRBD1. V was clipped by 0 bases and J by 7 bases; unmatched bases: 12. Germline CDR1 is PRHDT and CDR2 is FYEKMQ (reference sequence). This CDR3 region has 16 residues. DNA for the CDR3: TGTGCCAGCAGCTTAGGAGCAAGGGGGCCGTTAGGAGAGCAGTACTTC. Protein product: CASSLGARGPLGEQYF.